Presented here are 14 T cell receptor beta chains from one specimen sequenced in a study of blood T cell repertoires in COVID-19. Generated by immunoSEQ multiplex PCR, the TCRdb table keeps only in-frame clones and is missing some. The table records approximately 84,000 clones, under 90% of them present only once. Sequences were obtained from peripheral blood. These receptors were collected from a human donor with active COVID-19. The donor label of this sample is uncertain.

The rearrangement links TRBV29-1 to TRBJ1-2; no definite D call. V was pared by 2 bases and J by 5 bases, with 12 bases between. Germline V gene sequence: CDR1 SQVTM, CDR2 ANQGSEA. CDR3 length: 13 amino acids. CDR3 in amino acids: CSVETGSGYGYTF. For the CDR3, the DNA is TGCAGCGTTGAAACGGGTTCTGGGTATGGCTACACCTTC.

In this sample, this clone turned up a few times. This chain uses TRBV9 with TRBJ1-3; tentative D call: TRBD1 (6 bases). The CDR3 length is 15 residues. Germline lookup yields CDR1 SGDLS and CDR2 YYNGEE. V was cut by 3 bases and J by 1 base, with 11 bases left in between. CDR3 protein: CASSGLTGSGNTIYF. The DNA for the CDR3 is TGTGCCAGCAGCGGTCTGACAGGTTCTGGAAACACCATATATTTT.

This chain's CDR3 is CASSSTTGGEVGYTF. DNA of the CDR3: TGTGCCAGCAGTTCGACTACAGGGGGCGAGGTGGGCTACACCTTC. This sequence joins TRBV6-5 and TRBJ1-2; TRBD1 aligns across 9 bases. The CDR3 totals 15 residues. J lost 8 bases, V lost 4 bases, and 11 bases had no gene match. Germline loops: CDR1 MNHEY, CDR2 SVGAGI.

The rearrangement uses TRBV15 and TRBJ2-7, with TRBD1 as a possible D gene (5 bases). Trimming took 0 bases from V and 3 from J, leaving 18 bases between them. Germline assignment: CDR1 LNHNV and CDR2 YYDKDF (reference sequence). This CDR3 is 17 amino acids long. CDR3 in DNA: TGTGCCACCAGCAGAGAACGGTTGACAGCTGGAAACTACGAGCAGTACTTC. It yields the protein CATSRERLTAGNYEQYF. The full variable domain, its missing parts supplied by reference TRBV15 and TRBJ2-7, is DAMVIQNPRYQVTQFGKPVTLSCSQTLNHNVMYWYQQKSSQAPKLLFHYYDKDFNNEADTPDNFQSRRPNTSFCFLDIRSPGLGDTAMYLCATSRERLTAGNYEQYFGPGTRLTVT.

The chain couples TRBV7-6 to TRBJ1-2; 10 nucleotides match TRBD1. The junction had 9 bases not matched to a gene; V was cut back by 5 bases and J by 6 bases. CDR1 SGHVS and CDR2 FNYEAQ come from the germline V gene. There are 15 residues in the CDR3. CDR3 protein: CASSLYLGQGDGYTF. In DNA, the CDR3 is TGTGCCAGCAGCCTATACCTAGGACAGGGGGATGGCTACACCTTC.

This chain uses TRBV27 with TRBJ1-5, with 8 nucleotides matching TRBD1. CDR1 is MNHEY and CDR2 is SMNVEV in the germline V gene (reference sequence). Losses at the gene ends were 1 base for V and 2 bases for J; bases not matched to a gene: 1. The CDR3 extends over 15 amino acids. The CDR3 loop reads CASSLLQGGNQPQHF. CDR3 sequence (DNA): TGTGCCAGCAGTTTATTACAGGGGGGCAATCAGCCCCAGCATTTT.

The chain uses TRBV5-1 and TRBJ2-3, with 12 nucleotides matching TRBD2. The trim removed 3 bases at V and 2 bases at J, leaving 7 bases unmatched. This CDR3 contains 17 residues. The germline gives CDR1 SGHRS, CDR2 YFSETQ. CDR3 DNA sequence: TGCGCCAGCAGCTCCGGACTAGCGGGGTCGTTCACAGATACGCAGTATTTT. It codes for CASSSGLAGSFTDTQYF.

The chain joins TRBV5-1 to TRBJ1-4; D uncertain. V was cut by 7 bases and J by 0 bases, with 7 bases left in between. Germline V gene data show CDR1 as SGHRS and CDR2 as YFSETQ. CDR3 length equals 13 residues. The CDR3 region has the DNA TGCGCCAGCGCGTCCTCAACTAATGAAAAACTGTTTTTT. It is translated as CASASSTNEKLFF.

The V call is TRBV6-6, the J call TRBJ2-5; 8 positions agree with TRBD2. CDR3 length: 15 residues. V lost 2 bases and J lost 4; bases outside the gene matches: 6. CDR1 and CDR2 (germline): MNHNY, SVGAGI (reference sequence). The CDR3 DNA follows: TGTGCCAGCAGTTACGTCACTAGCGGTGGAGAGACCCAGTACTTC. This translates into CASSYVTSGGETQYF.

The gene calls are TRBV11-3 and TRBJ1-1; D not resolved. CDR1 is SGHNT and CDR2 is YENEEA in the germline V gene. This CDR3 contains 13 residues. Trimming pared 1 base from V and 6 bases from J, leaving 9 bases between. CDR3 coding DNA: TGTGCCAGCAGCTTAGTTTCGGGTTCTGAAGCTTTCTTT. It codes for CASSLVSGSEAFF.

The chain couples TRBV11-2 to TRBJ2-5, with TRBD2 matching over 7 bases. The V gene end was trimmed by 3 bases and the J gene end by 3 bases; junction bases not matched to a gene: 1. The CDR3 length is 13 residues. The V gene's germline CDR1 is SGHAT and CDR2 FQNNGV. CDR3 residues: CASSFGTKETQYF. For the CDR3, the DNA is TGTGCCAGCAGCTTCGGGACTAAAGAGACCCAGTACTTC.

The chain has TRBV4-1 and TRBJ1-2; D might be TRBD1 (6 bases). The V and J ends lost 4 bases and 7 bases respectively, with 16 bases between them. CDR1 MGHRA and CDR2 YSYEKL come from the germline V gene. There are 14 residues in the CDR3. The CDR3 DNA reads as TGCGCCAGCAGCCCTCAAGGAGACAGGCGTGGCTACACCTTC. Translated: CASSPQGDRRGYTF.

The chain uses TRBV11-2 and TRBJ1-2, with D possibly being TRBD1 (6 bases). Germline-derived CDR1 and CDR2 are SGHAT and FQNNGV. V was trimmed by 2 bases and J by 5 bases, leaving 6 bases between them. The CDR3 spans 12 residues. The CDR3 DNA reads TGTGCCAGCAGCTTAACAGGGTATGGCTACACCTTC. Protein product: CASSLTGYGYTF.

This clone was recorded only once. This sequence joins TRBV2 and TRBJ2-7; D is unclear. Between the trimmed V and J ends, which lost 3 bases and 7 bases, there was a span of 16 bases. This CDR3 spans 14 amino acids. The germline V gene encodes CDR1 SNHLY and CDR2 FYNNEI. The CDR3 spells CASSELITEPEQYF. The CDR3 region has the DNA TGTGCCAGCAGTGAGCTTATTACTGAACCGGAGCAGTACTTC.